Shown below are 19 T cell receptor beta chains from a single sample sequenced in a study of prognosis after radiotherapy for stage I lung cancer listed by TCRdb under 2021. Instrument on record: Illumina HiSeq 3000. Two rounds of multiplex PCR were used to amplify the TCR beta CDR3 region from genomic DNA. In the first round of PCR, primers specific to each TRBV and TRBJ gene were used, and the primer sequences are filed in Chinese patent CN105087789A. In-frame beta chains were kept once TCRdb had trimmed the public reads at Q25 with fastp and called clones with MiXCR. Rows matching on CDR3 protein sequence are summarized as one entry with the most common DNA and genes. The sample table contains 30,000 to 40,000 distinct CDR3 sequences; only one count was recorded for 34% of them. The ten largest clones take up 15% to 20% of the sample. The sample consisted of PBMCs, taken before or after stereotactic body radiation therapy (not recorded which). The receptors were gathered from a donor over 45 with non-small cell lung cancer.

This clonotype has ten or more counts. The chain recombines TRBV6-1 with TRBJ1-6; D is unresolved. The CDR3 totals 14 residues. CDR1 and CDR2 (germline): MNHNS, SASEGT. V was trimmed by 3 bases and J by 10 bases, leaving 13 bases between them. CDR3 in DNA: TGTGCCAGCAGTGACCGGACGTTTACCTCACCCCTCCACTTT. This gives the protein CASSDRTFTSPLHF.

This clonotype occurred many times. V usage is TRBV20-1 and J usage is TRBJ2-5; 7 bases match TRBD2. V was clipped by 6 bases and J by 2 bases; unmatched bases: 12. The germline CDR1 and CDR2 sequences are DFQATT and SNEGSKA (reference sequence). There are 15 residues in the CDR3. The CDR3 region has the DNA TGCAGTGCCGCCGGGGGGACCTGGTTTCAAGAGACCCAGTACTTC. Encoded protein: CSAAGGTWFQETQYF.

This chain links TRBV7-3 with TRBJ1-1; 7 bases are a match to TRBD1. Germline V gene lookup returns CDR1 SGHTA and CDR2 FQGTGA. This CDR3 comprises 13 residues. The V and J ends lost 3 bases and 3 bases, in that order; junction bases with no gene match: 1. CDR3 sequence reads: CASSLDRYTEAFF. The CDR3 nucleotides are TGTGCCAGCAGCTTGGACAGGTACACTGAAGCTTTCTTT.

The table lists this clonotype with many counts. The CDR3 here is CASRPRGQGPNGELFF. The CDR3 nucleotides are TGTGCCAGTAGGCCCCGAGGACAGGGTCCCAACGGGGAGCTGTTTTTT. The chain employs TRBV19 and TRBJ2-2; the match to TRBD1 covers 8 bases. With V trimmed by 6 bases and J by 7 bases, 13 bases remained unmatched. This CDR3 comprises 16 residues. Germline assignment: CDR1 LNHDA and CDR2 SQIVND (reference sequence).

This clonotype was detected ten times or more. This rearrangement joins TRBV15 to TRBJ1-1, with TRBD1 matching 7 bases. From germline, CDR1 is LNHNV and CDR2 YYDKDF (reference sequence). The CDR3 consists of 15 residues. V was clipped by 0 bases and J by 4 bases; unmatched bases: 5. The CDR3 reads CATSRDLEGATEAFF. CDR3 coding DNA: TGTGCCACCAGCAGAGATCTCGAGGGGGCCACTGAAGCTTTCTTT.

The CDR3 spells CATSDLLASSYNEQFF. The DNA of the CDR3 is TGTGCCACCAGTGATTTATTGGCGAGCTCCTACAATGAGCAGTTCTTC. The chain uses TRBV24-1 and TRBJ2-1; no clear D gene. Trimming took 1 base from V and 0 from J, leaving 9 bases between them. The germline V gene has CDR1 KGHDR and CDR2 SFDVKD. The CDR3 runs to 16 residues.

In its sample, this clonotype was seen a few times. This may come from a read error, since a much larger clone is one base off. Lacking the conserved final phenylalanine or tryptophan, this CDR3 likely reflects a read error. The rearrangement uses TRBV19 and TRBJ1-1; 8 nucleotides match TRBD1. The germline V gene encodes CDR1 LNHDA and CDR2 SQIVND (reference sequence). Trimming took 4 bases from V and 4 from J; bases not matched to a gene: 14. The CDR3 contains 17 residues. CDR3 sequence reads: CASSSGTGRLWGTEAFS. Here the CDR3 DNA reads TGTGCCAGTAGTAGCGGGACAGGCCGTCTTTGGGGCACTGAAGCTTTCTCT.

As to this clonotype: Being one base from a much bigger clone, this may be a read error. This rearrangement joins TRBV7-3 to TRBJ2-5, with 8 bases that match TRBD2. Germline trimming cut 1 base from V and 4 bases from J; bases unmatched to any gene: 11. Germline V gene lookup returns CDR1 SGHTA and CDR2 FQGTGA. The CDR3 is 17 amino acids. CDR3 nucleotide sequence: TGTGCCAGCAGCTTAAAAGCGGGGGCAGGAGTTAGAGAGACCCAGTACTTC. Its translation: CASSLKAGAGVRETQYF.

Worth noting for this clonotype: With a far larger clone one base away, a read error is the likely cause. The rearrangement uses TRBV12-3 or TRBV12-4 and TRBJ1-5; D gene uncertain. V was shortened by 5 bases and J by 5 bases, with 19 bases between the two germline ends. The CDR3 loop spans 16 amino acids. CDR3 protein: CASSPVGVPSDQPQHF. CDR3 DNA: TGTGCCAGCAGTCCAGTCGGGGTACCCAGCGATCAGCCCCAGCATTTT.

This clonotype was seen many times. This chain connects TRBV18 to TRBJ2-1; 13 bases match TRBD2. The CDR3 runs to 15 residues. V shed 0 bases and J 8 bases; nucleotides not matched to a gene: 1. CDR1 is KGHSH and CDR2 is LQKENI in the germline V gene. Written as DNA, the CDR3 is TGTGCCAGCTCACCACCTACTAGCGGGGGGGATGAGCAGTTCTTC. This encodes CASSPPTSGGDEQFF.

Of note for this clonotype: One end of the junction is discordant with germline, which a read error may explain. CDR3 in amino acids: CSARDLGRTGDNVLTF. The CDR3 DNA reads as TGCAGTGCTAGAGACCTGGGAAGGACTGGGGACAACGTCCTGACTTTC. This chain links TRBV20-1 with TRBJ2-6; possible D gene TRBD2, 5 bases. This CDR3 comprises 16 residues. The germline V gene has CDR1 DFQATT and CDR2 SNEGSKA (reference sequence).

To note about this clonotype: Possible read error: a much larger clone is one base away. This chain links TRBV10-3 with TRBJ2-7, with D uncertain. The CDR3 is 12 amino acids. Germline CDR1 and CDR2: ENHRY and SYGVKD. V was clipped by 5 bases and J by 0 bases, with 5 bases between them. DNA for the CDR3: TGTGCCATCAGTTCGGACTCCTACGAGCAGTACTTC. As protein: CAISSDSYEQYF.

This clonotype came up many times. This chain connects TRBV6-1 to TRBJ2-1, with 8 bases identical to TRBD2. The V gene's germline CDR1 is MNHNS and CDR2 SASEGT. The CDR3 is made up of 12 amino acids. V was clipped by 8 bases and J by 12 bases; unmatched bases: 9. CDR3 coding DNA: TGTGCCAGCGGACACGGGGGGGCGGGGCAGTTCTTC. This codes for CASGHGGAGQFF.

This rearrangement joins TRBV20-1 to TRBJ1-6; D is ambiguous. This CDR3 comprises 16 residues. Trimming took off 5 bases at V and 0 bases at J, with 14 bases between the two ends. Germline values: CDR1 DFQATT, CDR2 SNEGSKA (reference sequence). The CDR3 coding sequence is TGCAGTGCTCCCCGGACGGTCAGCTCCTATAATTCACCCCTCCACTTT. As protein: CSAPRTVSSYNSPLHF.

V usage is TRBV12-3 or TRBV12-4 and J usage is TRBJ1-1; 8 positions match TRBD1. The CDR3 runs to 15 residues. V lost 6 bases, J lost 0 bases, and 6 bases stayed unmatched. DNA for the CDR3: TGTGCCAGCAGGCAACGACAGGGGATGAACACTGAAGCTTTCTTT. This codes for CASRQRQGMNTEAFF.

In its sample, this clonotype was seen many times. The rearrangement joins TRBV20-1 to TRBJ2-1; 7 bases are a match to TRBD2. Germline CDR1 and CDR2: DFQATT and SNEGSKA (reference sequence). V dropped 6 bases and J dropped 9; count of bases not matched to a gene: 14. The CDR3 totals 14 residues. This chain's CDR3 is CSASVQREIGEQFF. CDR3 nucleotide sequence: TGCAGTGCCAGCGTACAGCGGGAAATCGGTGAGCAGTTCTTC.

The chain uses TRBV5-1 and TRBJ2-2; tentatively, D is TRBD1 (5 bases). The germline CDR1 and CDR2 sequences are SGHRS and YFSETQ. This CDR3 is 16 amino acids long. Trimming stripped 2 bases from V and 1 base from J, with 12 bases between. The CDR3 loop is CASSFWRQRNTGELFF. CDR3 DNA sequence: TGCGCCAGCAGCTTTTGGAGACAGAGGAACACCGGGGAGCTGTTTTTT.

This clonotype showed up many times. V gene TRBV2 combines with J gene TRBJ2-2, with a weak D call TRBD2 (6 bases). V was pared by 4 bases and J by 1 base, with 19 bases between. The CDR3 spans 18 residues. Germline CDR1 and CDR2: SNHLY and FYNNEI. The CDR3 sequence is CASSVPTSSAENTGELFF. CDR3 nucleotides: TGTGCCAGCAGTGTCCCTACTTCTAGCGCCGAGAACACCGGGGAGCTGTTTTTT.

In this sample, this clonotype turned up many times. The J gene is TRBJ2-7, the V gene TRBV5-1; D perhaps matches TRBD2 (6 bases). Trimming took off 7 bases at V and 0 bases at J, with 14 bases between the two ends. CDR3 length equals 14 residues. Germline values: CDR1 SGHRS, CDR2 YFSETQ. CDR3 sequence: CASGGTASSYEQYF. The CDR3 bases are TGCGCCAGCGGAGGGACGGCAAGCTCCTACGAGCAGTACTTC.